This passage covers 2 T cell receptor beta chains from one sample sequenced in a study of identical twins. MiXCR, run by TCRdb on the 5' RACE reads, gives a single entry per CDR3 protein. The sample has hundreds of thousands of distinct CDR3 sequences; 7% to 7.5% are singletons. The sample was also reused in another study, on yellow fever vaccine responses in identical twins.

Input material: PBMCs. The receptors originated from a woman aged 18-29 years in good health.

This clonotype has only a few counts. The chain has TRBV12-3 or TRBV12-4 and TRBJ1-2; D is unclear. CDR3 length equals 14 residues. The ends were cut back, 0 bases at V and 8 bases at J, with 13 bases in the middle. DNA of the CDR3: TGTGCCAGCAGTTTAGCTTTCCCGGGAGGCGGCTACACCTTC. This translates into CASSLAFPGGGYTF.

The chain has TRBV5-5 and TRBJ2-1, with TRBD2 matching over 13 bases. Germline CDR1 reads SGHKS; CDR2 reads YYEKEE (reference sequence). With V trimmed by 5 bases and J by 7 bases, 6 bases remained unmatched. This CDR3 is built from 15 residues. The CDR3 coding sequence is TGTGCCAGCAGATTTGGACTAGCGGGAGCAAATGAGCAGTTCTTC. The encoded protein is CASRFGLAGANEQFF.